This entry describes one T cell receptor beta chain. Random-hexamer reverse transcription was applied to roughly 0.5 to 1 ug RNA. TCRdb re-called the immunoSEQ multiplex PCR reads through MiXCR, storing one row per CDR3 protein. The sample records approximately 68,000 distinct CDR3 sequences, roughly 95% being singletons. This entry belongs to a study of CD8 T cells in Susac syndrome. This CDR3 is 13 amino acids long. Germline V gene lookup returns CDR1 MDHEN and CDR2 SYDVKM. V was pared by 7 bases and J by 3 bases, with 12 bases between. CD8+ and CD4+ T cells taken from blood had their TCR beta sequenced. Those who served as multiple sclerosis controls were treatment-naive patients with stable or active relapsing-remitting disease.

This clonotype was sampled from a human donor with multiple sclerosis. The V call is TRBV28, the J call TRBJ1-2; D not certain. Specimen: CD8+ T cells from PBMCs. CDR3 bases: TGTGCCAGCATCCCAGGCGACTACTATGGCTACACCTTC. Protein: CASIPGDYYGYTF.